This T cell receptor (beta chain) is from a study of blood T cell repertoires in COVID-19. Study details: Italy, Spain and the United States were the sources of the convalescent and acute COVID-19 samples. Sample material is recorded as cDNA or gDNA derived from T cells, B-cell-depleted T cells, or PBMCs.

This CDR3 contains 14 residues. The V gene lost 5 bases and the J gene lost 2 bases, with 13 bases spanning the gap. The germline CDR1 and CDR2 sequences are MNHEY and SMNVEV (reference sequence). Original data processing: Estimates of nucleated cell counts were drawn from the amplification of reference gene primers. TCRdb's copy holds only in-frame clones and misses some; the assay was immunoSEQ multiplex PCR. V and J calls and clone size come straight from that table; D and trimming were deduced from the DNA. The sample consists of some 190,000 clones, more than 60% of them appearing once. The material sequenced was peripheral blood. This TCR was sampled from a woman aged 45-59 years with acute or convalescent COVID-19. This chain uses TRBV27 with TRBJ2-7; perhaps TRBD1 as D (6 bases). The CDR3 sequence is CASSPRQAAYEQYF. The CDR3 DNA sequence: TGTGCCAGCAGTCCCCGACAGGCCGCCTACGAGCAGTACTTC.